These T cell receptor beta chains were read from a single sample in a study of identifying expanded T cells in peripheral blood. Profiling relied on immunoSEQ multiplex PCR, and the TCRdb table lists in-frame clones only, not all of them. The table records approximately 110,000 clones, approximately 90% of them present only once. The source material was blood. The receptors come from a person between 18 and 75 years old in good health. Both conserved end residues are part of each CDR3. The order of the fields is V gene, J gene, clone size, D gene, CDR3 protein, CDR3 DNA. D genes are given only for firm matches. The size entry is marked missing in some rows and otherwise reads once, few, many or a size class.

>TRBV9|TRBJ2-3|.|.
CASSPVLRVDTQYF
TGTGCCAGCAGCCCGGTCCTGCGGGTAGATACGCAGTATTTT
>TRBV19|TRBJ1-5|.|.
CASSIYDISNQPQHF
TGTGCCAGTAGTATTTACGACATTAGCAATCAGCCCCAGCATTTT
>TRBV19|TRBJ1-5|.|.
CASKGRGANSNQPQHF
TGTGCCAGTAAGGGTCGGGGGGCAAATAGCAATCAGCCCCAGCATTTT
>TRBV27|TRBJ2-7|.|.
CASRGQGVHEQYF
TGTGCCAGCAGGGGGCAGGGCGTCCACGAGCAGTACTTC
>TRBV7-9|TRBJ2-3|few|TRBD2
CASSSSGGNTQYF
TGTGCCAGCAGCTCCTCCGGGGGGAATACGCAGTATTTT
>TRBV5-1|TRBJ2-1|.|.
CASSLTPTGNEQFF
TGCGCCAGCAGCTTGACCCCCACGGGCAATGAGCAGTTCTTC
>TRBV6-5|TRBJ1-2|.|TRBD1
CASSYSDRPYGYTF
TGTGCCAGCAGTTATTCGGACAGGCCTTATGGCTACACCTTC
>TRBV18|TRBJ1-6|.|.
CASSRLDNSPLHF
TGTGCCAGCTCCCGGTTGGATAATTCACCCCTCCACTTT
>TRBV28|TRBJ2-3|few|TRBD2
CASGAGTTEGNTQYF
TGTGCCAGCGGTGCCGGGACTACCGAGGGGAATACGCAGTATTTT
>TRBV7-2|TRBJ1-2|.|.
CASSLGQLNGYTF
TGTGCCAGCAGCTTAGGACAGCTTAATGGCTACACCTTC
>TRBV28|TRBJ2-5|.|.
CASSSPSIQETQYF
TGTGCCAGCAGCTCACCCTCGATACAAGAGACCCAGTACTTC
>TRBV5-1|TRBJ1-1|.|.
CASSPHLDPTEAFF
TGCGCCAGCAGCCCGCACCTGGACCCCACTGAAGCTTTCTTT
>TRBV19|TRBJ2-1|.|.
CASSMAAGAPISSYNEQFF
TGTGCCAGTAGTATGGCGGCAGGGGCCCCTATAAGCTCCTACAATGAGCAGTTCTTC